Sequencing of this TCR beta chain was carried out in a study of regulatory T cells in long-lasting Graves disease. Points from the study as a whole: Graves' patients with persistent disease showed TCR diversity lower than patients newly diagnosed.

Time point indicated: persistent/refractory GD, antithyroid drugs over 5 years with positive TRAb. Preparation of the TCR library used RNA extracted from PBMCs. Investigators report Graves' disease was diagnosed under American Thyroid Association guidelines. Between the trimmed V and J ends, which lost 4 bases and 0 bases, there was a span of 14 bases. Germline V CDR1 and CDR2: SGHRS, YFSETQ. The CDR3 extends over 17 amino acids. Concerning this clonotype: Its antigen is as yet unknown.

Combining iRepertoire HTBI primers with Arm-PCR of CDR3 regions, the authors built TCR beta libraries. Original processing methods: Sequenced samples collectively carried roughly 63 TRBV and over 11 TRBJ segments. TCRdb called the multiplex PCR reads again in MiXCR, with one record for every CDR3 protein. Here the V and J calls rest on TCRdb's processing, not on the authors' analysis. The sample has about 290,000 distinct CDR3 sequences; roughly a fifth are singletons. The genes are TRBV5-1 and TRBJ2-6; D call uncertain. The clonotype originates from a female donor with Graves disease. The sample in question was peripheral blood mononuclear cells (PBMCs), obtained when the disease was refractory, from a patient treated with antithyroid drugs. CDR3 bases: TGCGCCAGCAGCGGGGATGGACGACGCTCTGGGGCCAACGTCCTGACTTTC. Amino acid sequence: CASSGDGRRSGANVLTF.